One sample yielded the 29 T cell receptor beta chains listed below, sequenced in a study of cytomegalovirus exposure and HLA in healthy donors. 13 Jbeta primers and 60 Vbeta primers were used for the PCR. TCRdb's table, derived via immunoSEQ multiplex PCR, lists solely in-frame clones and lacks some. The table shows approximately 200,000 clones, with 79% occurring only once. Sequenced: PBMCs. The source is a young woman in good health and CMV-seropositive.

This clone was seen just once. The genes are TRBV7-2 and TRBJ2-1, with a possible D match to TRBD1 (5 bases). This CDR3 has 15 residues. Trimming took off 5 bases at V and 4 bases at J, with 15 bases between the two ends. Germline V gene lookup returns CDR1 SGHTA and CDR2 FQGNSA. Here the CDR3 reads CASSRQATDYNEQFF. Here the CDR3 DNA reads TGTGCCAGCAGCCGTCAAGCGACAGATTACAATGAGCAGTTCTTC.

The chain recombines TRBV7-8 with TRBJ2-3, with 10 bases lining up with TRBD2. This CDR3 has 15 amino acids. Trimming removed 5 bases from V and 5 bases from J; junction bases left unmatched: 7. Germline values: CDR1 SGHVS, CDR2 FQNEAQ. Here the CDR3 reads CASSPTASGRDTQYF. CDR3 nucleotide sequence: TGTGCCAGCAGCCCGACCGCTAGCGGGAGAGATACGCAGTATTTT.

The chain has TRBV5-1 and TRBJ1-1, with D perhaps matching TRBD1 (6 bases). Germline-derived CDR1 and CDR2 are SGHRS and YFSETQ. With 2 bases removed from V and 8 bases from J, the gap between germline ends came to 16 bases. This CDR3 is built from 14 residues. The CDR3 bases are TGCGCCAGCAGCTTAACCGGGACGAGGGGGGAAGCTTTCTTT. It yields the protein CASSLTGTRGEAFF.

The chain combines TRBV7-6 with TRBJ2-3; 7 bases map to TRBD2. The CDR3 loop spans 19 amino acids. The V segment lost 0 bases and the J segment 1 base; nucleotides outside the gene matches: 13. CDR1 and CDR2 from the germline V gene are SGHVS and FNYEAQ. In nucleotides, the CDR3 is TGTGCCAGCAGCTTAGCGCGGGAGATTGACTTTTATGGCACAGATACGCAGTATTTT. Amino acids: CASSLAREIDFYGTDTQYF.

Worth noting for this clone: A junction end diverges from the germline sequence, so it may reflect a read error. The chain combines TRBV10-3 with TRBJ2-5; D might be TRBD1 (5 bases). The tail of the sequence fits TRBJ2-7 better, so the J call may be wrong. Per germline, CDR1 ENHRY and CDR2 SYGVKD. The CDR3 has 14 residues. CDR3 DNA sequence: TGTGCCATCAGTGAGTCGGACACCTCCCACGAGCAGTACTTC. It is translated as CAISESDTSHEQYF.

V is TRBV7-9 and J is TRBJ2-7; tentative D call: TRBD2 (6 bases). Looked up from germline, CDR1 is SEHNR and CDR2 is FQNEAQ (reference sequence). V lost 4 bases and J lost 0, with 13 bases in between. The CDR3 runs to 15 residues. CDR3 in amino acids: CASSSLSGLSYEQYF. In DNA form, the CDR3 reads TGTGCCAGCAGCTCTTTATCGGGACTCTCCTACGAGCAGTACTTC.

CDR3 bases: TGCGCCAGCAGCTTGTGGTCTAGCGGCCTCGCAGATACGCAGTATTTT. It encodes CASSLWSSGLADTQYF. The chain couples TRBV5-1 to TRBJ2-3, with 7 bases matching TRBD2. Germline values: CDR1 SGHRS, CDR2 YFSETQ. The J segment lost 4 bases and the V segment lost 1 base, leaving 9 bases of the junction unmatched. This CDR3 contains 16 residues.

The V gene is TRBV29-1, the J gene TRBJ2-3, with TRBD2 matching 9 bases. Germline CDR1 SQVTM, CDR2 ANQGSEA. The V and J ends lost 4 bases and 0 bases, in that order; junction bases with no gene match: 11. The CDR3 extends over 17 amino acids. In nucleotides, the CDR3 is TGCAGCGTTGGACCCCTCCCGGGACTAGCTAGCACAGATACGCAGTATTTT. As protein: CSVGPLPGLASTDTQYF.

V gene TRBV4-1 combines with J gene TRBJ1-3; D is ambiguous. Between the trimmed V and J ends, which lost 2 bases and 0 bases, there was a span of 11 bases. Germline CDR1 is MGHRA and CDR2 is YSYEKL. The CDR3 contains 16 residues. CDR3 nucleotide sequence: TGCGCCAGCAGCCAATCAGTTTTTCTCTCTGGAAACACCATATATTTT. Its translation: CASSQSVFLSGNTIYF.

CDR3 region: CASSTLGGVGYEQYF. CDR3 nucleotides: TGCGCCAGCAGCACCTTGGGGGGGGTCGGCTACGAGCAGTACTTC. V usage is TRBV4-1 and J usage is TRBJ2-7, with 7 positions matching TRBD2. CDR1 MGHRA and CDR2 YSYEKL come from the germline V gene. The CDR3 has 15 residues. Unmatched junction bases numbered 10, after V lost 5 bases and J lost 3 bases.

The chain has TRBV30 and TRBJ1-4; TRBD1 might be the D (5 bases). V shed 3 bases and J shed 4 bases, with 9 bases lying between them. CDR3 length: 13 amino acids. Per the germline V gene, CDR1 is GTSNPN and CDR2 is SVGIG (reference sequence). CDR3 protein: CAWSGGNNEKLFF. The CDR3 DNA sequence: TGTGCCTGGAGCGGGGGGAATAATGAAAAACTGTTTTTT.

This clone came up a few times. V gene TRBV7-2 combines with J gene TRBJ2-2, with no clear D. Germline CDR1 is SGHTA and CDR2 is FQGNSA. This CDR3 is 13 amino acids long. V lost 0 bases and J 6 bases, leaving 5 bases between the germline ends. The CDR3: CASSLASSGELFF. CDR3 sequence (DNA): TGTGCCAGCAGCTTAGCCAGTTCCGGGGAGCTGTTTTTT.

The rearrangement links TRBV29-1 to TRBJ1-2, with a tentative D call TRBD1 (5 bases). The CDR3 extends over 13 amino acids. Germline lookup yields CDR1 SQVTM and CDR2 ANQGSEA. The V and J ends lost 1 base and 8 bases respectively, with 14 bases between them. The CDR3 here is CSVEVGSGEGYTF. The CDR3 DNA reads as TGCAGCGTTGAAGTAGGCTCGGGGGAGGGCTACACCTTC.

The chain couples TRBV10-3 to TRBJ2-7; TRBD2 agrees at 13 bases. Losses at the gene ends were 2 bases for V and 3 bases for J; bases not matched to a gene: 13. Per germline, CDR1 ENHRY and CDR2 SYGVKD. This CDR3 contains 19 residues. The CDR3 region has the DNA TGTGCCATCAGTGAGAGGACTAGCGGGAGTCGTAATATGGGCTACGAGCAGTACTTC. Its protein is CAISERTSGSRNMGYEQYF.

The chain recombines TRBV20-1 with TRBJ1-1; D possibly corresponds to TRBD1 (5 bases). This CDR3 comprises 10 residues. V lost 4 bases, J lost 7 bases, and 7 bases lay in between. Germline values: CDR1 DFQATT, CDR2 SNEGSKA (reference sequence). CDR3 sequence reads: CSATRDEAFF. The CDR3 nucleotides are TGCAGTGCTACCAGGGATGAAGCTTTCTTT.

V gene TRBV7-2 combines with J gene TRBJ2-1; 7 nucleotides match TRBD1. The CDR3 extends over 15 amino acids. Germline values: CDR1 SGHTA, CDR2 FQGNSA. The trim removed 6 bases at V and 6 bases at J, leaving 11 bases unmatched. CDR3 residues: CASRTDRVVSNEQFF. DNA for the CDR3: TGTGCCAGCAGGACCGACAGGGTGGTGAGCAATGAGCAGTTCTTC.

This clone has more than one count but fewer than ten. V is TRBV4-2 and J is TRBJ1-2, with 10 positions matching TRBD1. V was clipped by 4 bases and J by 2 bases; unmatched bases: 7. Germline V gene data show CDR1 as LGHNA and CDR2 as YNFKEQ. The CDR3 contains 16 residues. CDR3 in DNA: TGTGCCAGCAGCCCAACGCCGACAGGGGGCAACTATGGCTACACCTTC. This gives the protein CASSPTPTGGNYGYTF.

The V and J genes are TRBV15 and TRBJ1-2; maybe TRBD1 (6 bases). Germline CDR1 is LNHNV and CDR2 is YYDKDF (reference sequence). CDR3 length equals 16 residues. V was cut by 0 bases and J by 5 bases, with 16 bases left in between. In DNA form, the CDR3 reads TGTGCCACCAGCAGAGATCCCTTAGGGACACGATATGGCTACACCTTC. This codes for CATSRDPLGTRYGYTF.

This chain joins TRBV7-9 and TRBJ1-4; D is ambiguous. Germline V lookup: CDR1 SEHNR, CDR2 FQNEAQ (reference sequence). V was shortened by 4 bases and J by 3 bases, with 6 bases between the two germline ends. The CDR3 length is 13 residues. This CDR3 reads CASSSPANEKLFF. As DNA, the CDR3 is TGTGCCAGCAGCTCACCGGCTAATGAAAAACTGTTTTTT.

The rearrangement uses TRBV5-4 and TRBJ2-2; TRBD1 matches 9 bases. Per germline, CDR1 SGHNT and CDR2 YYREEE (reference sequence). This CDR3 spans 17 amino acids. J was trimmed by 5 bases and V by 4 bases; bases with no gene match: 12. CDR3 DNA: TGTGCCAGCAGCCAGACACAGGGGGCGGTTGGGACCGGGGAGCTGTTTTTT. Its protein product is CASSQTQGAVGTGELFF. Looking up the rest from reference TRBV5-4 and TRBJ2-2 gives the full variable domain: ETGVTQSPTHLIKTRGQQVTLRCSSQSGHNTVSWYQQALGQGPQFIFQYYREEENGRGNFPPRFSGLQFPNYSSELNVNALELDDSALYLCASSQTQGAVGTGELFFGEGSRLTVL.

The chain combines TRBV9 with TRBJ2-5; D unresolved. With 4 bases removed from V and 6 bases from J, the gap between germline ends came to 16 bases. The CDR3 consists of 14 residues. In germline, CDR1 is SGDLS, CDR2 YYNGEE. CDR3 in amino acids: CASSRNYPEQTQYF. The DNA of the CDR3 is TGTGCCAGCAGCAGAAACTACCCCGAGCAGACCCAGTACTTC. The full variable domain, completed using reference TRBV9 and TRBJ2-5, is DSGVTQTPKHLITATGQRVTLRCSPRSGDLSVYWYQQSLDQGLQFLIQYYNGEERAKGNILERFSAQQFPDLHSELNLSSLELGDSALYFCASSRNYPEQTQYFGPGTRLLVL.

This chain uses TRBV7-9 with TRBJ1-5, with 7 bases that match TRBD1. J lost 2 bases, V lost 1 base, and 5 bases had no gene match. The CDR3 runs 16 residues. CDR1 is SEHNR and CDR2 is FQNEAQ in the germline V gene (reference sequence). The CDR3 sequence: CASSLEGGQRNQPQHF. The DNA for the CDR3 is TGTGCCAGCAGCTTAGAGGGGGGACAGCGCAATCAGCCCCAGCATTTT.

This clone was seen a few times. This sequence joins TRBV5-1 and TRBJ2-1; 11 bases align to TRBD2. The germline CDR1 and CDR2 sequences are SGHRS and YFSETQ. J gave up 4 bases and V 1 base, and 4 bases lay outside the gene matches. The CDR3 loop spans 16 amino acids. The DNA for the CDR3 is TGCGCCAGCAGCTTGTCCGGGACTAGCGGATACAATGAGCAGTTCTTC. This gives the protein CASSLSGTSGYNEQFF.

This sequence joins TRBV12-5 and TRBJ1-5; 9 nucleotides agree with TRBD1. The V gene end was trimmed by 3 bases and the J gene end by 0 bases; junction bases not matched to a gene: 6. CDR1 LGHNT and CDR2 FRNRAP come from the germline V gene. The CDR3 loop spans 17 amino acids. DNA for the CDR3: TGTGCTAGTGGTTTCAGGACAGGGGAAGGTAGCAATCAGCCCCAGCATTTT. Protein: CASGFRTGEGSNQPQHF. Full variable domain (missing parts from reference TRBV12-5 and TRBJ1-5): DARVTQTPRHKVTEMGQEVTMRCQPILGHNTVFWYRQTMMQGLELLAYFRNRAPLDDSGMPKDRFSAEMPDATLATLKIQPSEPRDSAVYFCASGFRTGEGSNQPQHFGDGTRLSIL.

CDR3: CASSPAGGLFSYNEQFF. CDR3 nucleotide sequence: TGTGCCAGCAGCCCCGCGGGTGGGCTGTTCTCCTACAATGAGCAGTTCTTC. This sequence joins TRBV9 and TRBJ2-1; a weak D match, TRBD2 (5 bases). The germline V and J ends were trimmed by 4 bases and 0 bases, with 17 bases remaining between them. Germline assignment: CDR1 SGDLS and CDR2 YYNGEE. This CDR3 spans 17 amino acids. Full variable domain (remainder filled in from reference TRBV9 and TRBJ2-1): DSGVTQTPKHLITATGQRVTLRCSPRSGDLSVYWYQQSLDQGLQFLIQYYNGEERAKGNILERFSAQQFPDLHSELNLSSLELGDSALYFCASSPAGGLFSYNEQFFGPGTRLTVL.

The V gene is TRBV7-2, the J gene TRBJ2-1, with D possibly being TRBD2 (6 bases). This CDR3 contains 16 residues. Germline V gene lookup returns CDR1 SGHTA and CDR2 FQGNSA. The V end lost 2 bases, the J end lost 9 bases, and 20 bases lay between the germline ends. CDR3 protein: CASSLIRGRRRGEQFF. The CDR3 DNA follows: TGTGCCAGCAGCTTAATACGGGGGAGACGTCGTGGTGAGCAGTTCTTC.

The chain joins TRBV7-6 to TRBJ2-6, with TRBD2 matching 11 bases. This CDR3 comprises 19 residues. Germline loops: CDR1 SGHVS, CDR2 FNYEAQ. V lost 5 bases to trimming and J lost 1 base; unmatched junction nucleotides: 10. CDR3 coding DNA: TGTGCCAGCAGCCTCCGTTCTAGCGGGAGGACATCTGGGGCCAACGTCCTGACTTTC. It is translated as CASSLRSSGRTSGANVLTF.

The chain employs TRBV9 and TRBJ2-1, with 9 nucleotides matching TRBD2. Germline assignment: CDR1 SGDLS and CDR2 YYNGEE. The CDR3 sequence is 16 residues long. Germline trimming cut 4 bases from V and 4 bases from J; bases unmatched to any gene: 9. Written as DNA, the CDR3 is TGTGCCAGCAGCCTCCCGCGGGGGGGCCAATACAATGAGCAGTTCTTC. The encoded protein is CASSLPRGGQYNEQFF. The full variable domain, with the rest looked up from reference TRBV9 and TRBJ2-1, is DSGVTQTPKHLITATGQRVTLRCSPRSGDLSVYWYQQSLDQGLQFLIQYYNGEERAKGNILERFSAQQFPDLHSELNLSSLELGDSALYFCASSLPRGGQYNEQFFGPGTRLTVL.

This chain uses TRBV7-9 with TRBJ2-1; maybe TRBD2 (5 bases). Trimming shortened V by 4 bases and J by 3 bases, and 13 bases separated the two germline ends. The CDR3 loop spans 15 amino acids. Germline V CDR1 and CDR2: SEHNR, FQNEAQ (reference sequence). The CDR3 reads CASSYSDRIYNEQFF. CDR3 coding DNA: TGTGCCAGCAGCTATAGCGACCGAATCTACAATGAGCAGTTCTTC.